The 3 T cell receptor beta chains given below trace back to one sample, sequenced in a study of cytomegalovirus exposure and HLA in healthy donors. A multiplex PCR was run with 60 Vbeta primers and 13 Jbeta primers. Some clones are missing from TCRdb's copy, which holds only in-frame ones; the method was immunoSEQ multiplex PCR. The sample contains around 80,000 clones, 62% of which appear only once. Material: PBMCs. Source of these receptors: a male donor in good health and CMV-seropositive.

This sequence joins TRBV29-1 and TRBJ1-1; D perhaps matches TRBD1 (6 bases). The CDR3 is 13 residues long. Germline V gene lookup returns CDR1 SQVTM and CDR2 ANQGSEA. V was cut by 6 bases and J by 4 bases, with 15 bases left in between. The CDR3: CSVTEQGATEAFF. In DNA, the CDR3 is TGCAGCGTGACTGAACAGGGCGCCACTGAAGCTTTCTTT. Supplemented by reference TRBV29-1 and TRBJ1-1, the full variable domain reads SAVISQKPSRDICQRGTSLTIQCQVDSQVTMMFWYRQQPGQSLTLIATANQGSEATYESGFVIDKFPISRPNLTFSTLTVSNMSPEDSSIYLCSVTEQGATEAFFGQGTRLTVV.

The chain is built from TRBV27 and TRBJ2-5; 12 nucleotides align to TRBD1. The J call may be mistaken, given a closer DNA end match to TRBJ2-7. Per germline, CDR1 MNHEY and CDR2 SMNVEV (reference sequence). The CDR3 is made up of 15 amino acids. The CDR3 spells CASRLAGQGAYEQYF. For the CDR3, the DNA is TGTGCCAGCAGACTAGCGGGACAGGGGGCTTACGAGCAGTACTTC.

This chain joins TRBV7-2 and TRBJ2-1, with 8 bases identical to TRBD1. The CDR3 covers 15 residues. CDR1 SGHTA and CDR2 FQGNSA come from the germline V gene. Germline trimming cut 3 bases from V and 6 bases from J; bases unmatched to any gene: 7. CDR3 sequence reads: CASSLDRARGNEQFF. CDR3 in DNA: TGTGCCAGCAGCTTGGACAGGGCGAGGGGCAATGAGCAGTTCTTC.